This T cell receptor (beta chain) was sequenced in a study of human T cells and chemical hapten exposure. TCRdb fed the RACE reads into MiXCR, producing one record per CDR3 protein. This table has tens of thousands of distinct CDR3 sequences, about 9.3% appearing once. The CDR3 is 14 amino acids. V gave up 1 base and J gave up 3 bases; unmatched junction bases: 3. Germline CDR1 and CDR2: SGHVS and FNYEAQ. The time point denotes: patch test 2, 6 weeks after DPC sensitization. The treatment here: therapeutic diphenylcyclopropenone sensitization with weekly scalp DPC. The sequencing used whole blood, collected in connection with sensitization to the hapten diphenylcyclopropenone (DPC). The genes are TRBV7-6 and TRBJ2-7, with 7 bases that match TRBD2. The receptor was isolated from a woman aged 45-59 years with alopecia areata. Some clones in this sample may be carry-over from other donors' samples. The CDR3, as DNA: TGTGCCAGCAGCTTAGGAGCGGGAAACTACGAGCAGTACTTC. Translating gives CASSLGAGNYEQYF.